This T cell receptor (beta chain) was captured by sequencing in a study of T cell clonotyping in hematopoietic cell transplantation (dated by TCRdb to the early 2020s). Background on the whole study: The study collected approximately 130 blood samples from 35 to 45 consecutive transplant recipients and their related donors. Patients were recruited between 2015 and January 2017 and followed until September 2020 or death. General findings and caveats noted by the study authors: Broader posttransplant TCR repertoire diversity was predicted by donor and pretransplant recipient Inverse Simpson Index values. Just a small fraction of recipient repertoires overlapped with donor repertoires, and more than 97% appeared de novo at the given depth. The sample size was limited, and because cells were not sorted, the contributions of CD4 and CD8 repertoires could not be separated. Recipient TCR diversity fell after transplant, with pathologically expanded clonotypes rising progressively from day 30 to day 180.

The immunoSEQ assay, a bias-controlled multiplex PCR with V- and J-specific primers, was used to amplify TCR beta CDR3 regions from genomic DNA. In a second PCR step, the CDR3 amplicons were tagged with a proprietary barcode plus Illumina adapter sequences. An Illumina MiSeq instrument was used to sequence the CDR3 libraries. In the paper's pipeline: immunoSEQ Analyzer 3.0 was used for export and quality control, with R Bioconductor and Immunarch used for downstream analyses. Repertoire metrics were calculated using only productive rearrangements within the normalized downsampled data set. Clonotypes larger than 5 templates in the normalized cohort were defined as pathologically expanded. The Inverse Simpson Index was used to measure repertoire diversity. To capture all clonotypes, the CMV-specificity analyses were run on the non-normalized data set. Drawn from immuneACCESS, this table holds only the in-frame rearrangements with V and J called that TCRdb kept. Clones are partly lost; checked studies trace under half to an unresolved V gene and leave the rest unexplained. Clone size and the V and J calls come from that table; the DNA yielded D and trimming. The sample records fewer than 70,000 clones, around 94% of which are singletons. Jointly, the top ten make up roughly 1.7% of the sample.

For TCR beta sequencing, blood samples came from the related transplant donors. Nuclei Lysis Solution was used to extract genomic DNA from fresh or cryopreserved unfractionated peripheral blood mononuclear cells. The germline V gene gives CDR1 as SQVTM and CDR2 as ANQGSEA. Counted from cysteine to phenylalanine, this CDR3 has 13 amino acids. The retained sequence is limited to the CDR3, 39 bases, with the frame set at the first base. V ends up 3 bases short and J 8 bases short, with an unmatched junction base count of 7. Concerning this clone itself: Its cognate antigen has yet to be identified. Within one base of it there is no much larger clone, and no base qualities were kept.

The sequenced sample consisted of peripheral blood mononuclear cells. The sequence was obtained from a man aged 45-65 years in good health. Some clones in this sample may be carry-over from other donors' samples. This sequence uses TRBV29-1 and TRBJ2-1, and 7 junction bases match TRBD1. The nucleotide sequence is TGCAGCGTTGAGTACAGGGGAATATATGAGCAGTTCTTC. The encoded protein is CSVEYRGIYEQFF.